The 30 T cell receptor beta chains listed next were all sequenced from one sample in a study of T cell changes during pregnancy in multiple sclerosis. The protocol was immunoSEQ multiplex PCR, while the TCRdb copy is restricted to in-frame clones and leaves out a portion. In the table there are tens of thousands of clones, 80% to 95% of which are singletons. The sample was CD4+ T cells from peripheral blood mononuclear cells, taken in the third trimester of pregnancy. Receptors were obtained from a female donor with multiple sclerosis, enrolled in a pregnancy study.

The chain has TRBV14 and TRBJ2-7; 10 nucleotides align to TRBD2. This CDR3 is built from 14 residues. V was pared by 1 base and J by 7 bases, with 4 bases of the junction left unmatched. CDR1 is SGHDN, CDR2 FVKESK, per germline. The CDR3 protein is CASSQASGSNEQYF. The DNA of the CDR3 is TGTGCCAGCAGCCAAGCTAGCGGGAGCAATGAGCAGTACTTC. The complete variable domain, with remaining parts taken from reference TRBV14 and TRBJ2-7, reads EAGVTQFPSHSVIEKGQTVTLRCDPISGHDNLYWYRRVMGKEIKFLLHFVKESKQDESGMPNNRFLAERTGGTYSTLKVQPAELEDSGVYFCASSQASGSNEQYFGPGTRLTVT.

The chain employs TRBV5-5 and TRBJ1-5; TRBD1 matches 9 bases. Germline V gene data show CDR1 as SGHKS and CDR2 as YYEKEE (reference sequence). After removal of 4 bases from V and 7 bases from J, the junction contained 9 bases not matched to a gene. The CDR3 covers 15 residues. The CDR3 spells CASSPAGQGGQPQHF. CDR3 DNA sequence: TGTGCCAGCAGCCCGGCGGGACAGGGAGGCCAGCCCCAGCATTTT.

The chain combines TRBV15 with TRBJ2-2; 10 bases agree with TRBD1. The ends lost 1 base at V and 5 bases at J; junction bases unmatched: 10. Germline V CDR1 and CDR2: LNHNV, YYDKDF (reference sequence). This CDR3 spans 18 amino acids. The DNA of the CDR3 is TGTGCCACCAGCAGAGCGCTATCCGGGACAGGGGATACCGGGGAGCTGTTTTTT. It specifies CATSRALSGTGDTGELFF.

V usage is TRBV7-2 and J usage is TRBJ2-7; a possible D gene is TRBD2 (7 bases). Germline-derived CDR1 and CDR2 are SGHTA and FQGNSA. This CDR3 spans 14 amino acids. Deletions cut 2 bases from V and 1 base from J, with 9 bases between. CDR3 sequence: CASSLRGGSYEQYF. In DNA form, the CDR3 reads TGTGCCAGCAGCTTAAGGGGGGGGTCCTACGAGCAGTACTTC.

The chain recombines TRBV6-1 with TRBJ2-3, with a possible D match to TRBD1 (6 bases). Germline V gives CDR1 MNHNS, CDR2 SASEGT. The length of the CDR3 is 13 residues. Trimming shortened V by 10 bases and J by 5 bases, and 16 bases separated the two germline ends. CDR3 coding DNA: TGTGCCACCCAACAGGGATTAGTAGATACGCAGTATTTT. This encodes CATQQGLVDTQYF.

V is TRBV23-1 and J is TRBJ2-7; D ambiguous. TRBV23-1 is marked as an open reading frame, function uncertain. The CDR3 runs 13 residues. V lost 0 bases and J lost 5, with 8 bases in between. DNA for the CDR3: TGCGCCAGCAGTCAATCCCCGGTTGACGAGCAGTACTTC. It codes for CASSQSPVDEQYF.

V usage is TRBV6-5 and J usage is TRBJ2-7; 7 bases agree with TRBD1. Germline CDR1 and CDR2: MNHEY and SVGAGI. V lost 0 bases to trimming and J lost 4 bases; unmatched junction nucleotides: 6. The CDR3 length is 15 residues. This chain's CDR3 is CASSYSTGPPYEQYF. Here the CDR3 DNA reads TGTGCCAGCAGTTACTCGACAGGGCCCCCATACGAGCAGTACTTC.

A few counts support this clone. This CDR3 is also generated by other DNA sequences in the sample. The chain couples TRBV28 to TRBJ1-1, with unresolved D. The V gene's germline CDR1 is MDHEN and CDR2 SYDVKM. V was shortened by 3 bases and J by 0 bases, with 8 bases between the two germline ends. This CDR3 region has 14 residues. This chain's CDR3 is CASSFGQVNTEAFF. DNA for the CDR3: TGTGCCAGCAGTTTTGGGCAGGTGAACACTGAAGCTTTCTTT.

The chain combines TRBV2 with TRBJ2-2; no clear D. There are 11 residues in the CDR3. The germline V and J ends were trimmed by 7 bases and 6 bases, with 6 bases remaining between them. CDR1 is SNHLY and CDR2 is FYNNEI in the germline V gene. CDR3 in DNA: TGTGCCAGCAAGGAGTCCGGGGAGCTGTTTTTT. This codes for CASKESGELFF. Combining the CDR3 with reference TRBV2 and TRBJ2-2 gives the whole variable domain EPEVTQTPSHQVTQMGQEVILRCVPISNHLYFYWYRQILGQKVEFLVSFYNNEISEKSEIFDDQFSVERPDGSNFTLKIRSTKLEDSAMYFCASKESGELFFGEGSRLTVL.

The V gene is TRBV19, the J gene TRBJ1-2; 12 nucleotides match TRBD1. Germline V lookup: CDR1 LNHDA, CDR2 SQIVND (reference sequence). Trimming at V came to 4 bases and at J to 10 bases, leaving 7 bases not matched to a gene. This CDR3 comprises 14 residues. The CDR3: CASSRSGTGGAYTF. The CDR3 nucleotides read TGTGCCAGTAGTAGGTCCGGGACAGGGGGCGCCTACACCTTC.

The V and J genes are TRBV28 and TRBJ2-5; 7 positions match TRBD2. Germline V gene sequence: CDR1 MDHEN, CDR2 SYDVKM. The trim removed 5 bases at V and 3 bases at J, leaving 9 bases unmatched. CDR3 size: 15 residues. The CDR3 here is CASSLQGTIKETQYF. CDR3 nucleotide sequence: TGTGCCAGCAGTCTCCAAGGGACTATAAAAGAGACCCAGTACTTC.

The rearrangement uses TRBV20-1 and TRBJ2-1; D possibly corresponds to TRBD2 (6 bases). Trimming cost V 6 bases and J 4 bases, with 7 bases left between them. There are 11 residues in the CDR3. Looked up from germline, CDR1 is DFQATT and CDR2 is SNEGSKA (reference sequence). The CDR3 DNA follows: TGCAGTGCGGCGGGATACAATGAGCAGTTCTTC. Its translation is CSAAGYNEQFF.

The chain couples TRBV30 to TRBJ2-4, with D perhaps TRBD1 (5 bases). The CDR3 is 10 residues long. V dropped 3 bases and J dropped 15 bases, with 12 bases sitting between them. CDR1 GTSNPN and CDR2 SVGIG come from the germline V gene (reference sequence). The CDR3 DNA reads as TGTGCCTGGAGAGCAGGGCGGTTGTACTTC. This codes for CAWRAGRLYF.

The chain has TRBV13 and TRBJ2-2; 15 bases fit TRBD2. Germline assignment: CDR1 PRHDT and CDR2 FYEKMQ (reference sequence). Trimming removed 8 bases from V and 2 bases from J; junction bases left unmatched: 3. This CDR3 spans 16 amino acids. Here the CDR3 reads CASGTSGRTNTGELFF. CDR3 nucleotides: TGTGCCAGCGGGACTAGCGGGAGGACTAACACCGGGGAGCTGTTTTTT.

As to this clone: The junction and the germline gene differ at one end; a read error may be behind it. V is TRBV7-7 and J is TRBJ2-1, with 11 bases lining up with TRBD2. CDR1 and CDR2 (germline): SSHAT, FNYEAQ (reference sequence). This CDR3 has 15 amino acids. The CDR3, as DNA: TGTGCTAGCAGCTTGACTAGCGGGACCTACAATGAGCAGTTCTTC. It codes for CASSLTSGTYNEQFF.

This sequence joins TRBV5-8 and TRBJ2-3; TRBD2 matches at 9 bases. The junction had 10 bases not matched to a gene; V was cut back by 4 bases and J by 4 bases. CDR3 length: 16 residues. Germline V gives CDR1 SGHTS, CDR2 YDEGEE. The CDR3 sequence: CASSPLAGLAADTQYF. The CDR3 nucleotides read TGTGCCAGCAGCCCCTTAGCGGGACTAGCAGCAGATACGCAGTATTTT. The entire variable domain, with the rest obtained from reference TRBV5-8 and TRBJ2-3, is as follows: EAGVTQSPTHLIKTRGQQATLRCSPISGHTSVYWYQQALGLGLQFLLWYDEGEERNRGNFPPRFSGRQFPNYSSELNVNALELEDSALYLCASSPLAGLAADTQYFGPGTRLTVL.

This chain uses TRBV5-1 with TRBJ2-1; 11 nucleotides agree with TRBD1. J gave up 8 bases and V 3 bases, and 7 bases lay outside the gene matches. CDR3 length equals 15 residues. The V gene's germline CDR1 is SGHRS and CDR2 YFSETQ. CDR3 protein: CASSWTGGAADEQFF. For the CDR3, the DNA is TGCGCCAGCAGCTGGACAGGGGGCGCCGCCGATGAGCAGTTCTTC.

The rearrangement links TRBV19 to TRBJ1-4; TRBD1 matches at 10 bases. The CDR3 contains 15 residues. The trim removed 6 bases at V and 7 bases at J, leaving 8 bases unmatched. Germline CDR1 reads LNHDA; CDR2 reads SQIVND (reference sequence). CDR3 bases: TGTGCCAGTAGCATCGGACAGGGGGTCTCTGAAAAACTGTTTTTT. Protein: CASSIGQGVSEKLFF.

The chain combines TRBV28 with TRBJ2-2; TRBD1 agrees at 9 bases. Per germline, CDR1 MDHEN and CDR2 SYDVKM. The CDR3 loop spans 17 amino acids. V shed 3 bases, J shed 3 bases, and the junction held 8 bases outside the gene matches. In nucleotides, the CDR3 is TGTGCCAGCAGTTTCCTACAGGGGGCACCGTACACCGGGGAGCTGTTTTTT. Protein product: CASSFLQGAPYTGELFF. Combining the CDR3 with reference TRBV28 and TRBJ2-2 gives the whole variable domain DVKVTQSSRYLVKRTGEKVFLECVQDMDHENMFWYRQDPGLGLRLIYFSYDVKMKEKGDIPEGYSVSREKKERFSLILESASTNQTSMYLCASSFLQGAPYTGELFFGEGSRLTVL.

The genes are TRBV5-1 and TRBJ1-5; D possibly corresponds to TRBD1 (6 bases). The CDR3 loop spans 15 amino acids. CDR1 and CDR2 from the germline V gene are SGHRS and YFSETQ. The germline V and J ends were trimmed by 1 base and 0 bases, with 8 bases remaining between them. DNA of the CDR3: TGCGCCAGCAGCTTGACAGGGACTAGCAATCAGCCCCAGCATTTT. Protein sequence: CASSLTGTSNQPQHF.

V and J are TRBV27 and TRBJ1-5; D remains ambiguous. Germline V gene lookup returns CDR1 MNHEY and CDR2 SMNVEV (reference sequence). Trimming shortened V by 1 base and J by 2 bases, and 6 bases separated the two germline ends. The CDR3 spans 14 residues. CDR3 region: CASSLFGGNQPQHF. The CDR3 DNA reads TGTGCCAGCAGTTTATTCGGAGGCAATCAGCCCCAGCATTTT.

CDR3 nucleotides: TGTGCCAGCAGTTCACTTCGCGGTCATAGCAATCAGCCCCAGCATTTT. It yields the protein CASSSLRGHSNQPQHF. This chain uses TRBV27 with TRBJ1-5; D ambiguous. V was shortened by 4 bases and J by 0 bases, with 13 bases between the two germline ends. The CDR3 runs 16 residues. Germline V gene data show CDR1 as MNHEY and CDR2 as SMNVEV (reference sequence).

V and J are TRBV14 and TRBJ2-7, with 9 nucleotides matching TRBD2. The CDR3 is 21 residues long. The ends lost 0 bases at V and 4 bases at J; junction bases unmatched: 22. CDR1 and CDR2 from the germline V gene are SGHDN and FVKESK. CDR3 sequence reads: CASSQDPKTTHSGRPDYEQYF. The CDR3 coding sequence is TGTGCCAGCAGCCAAGATCCGAAGACTACCCATAGCGGGAGACCGGATTACGAGCAGTACTTC.

The gene calls are TRBV5-1 and TRBJ1-4, with 7 bases aligning to TRBD1. Germline-derived CDR1 and CDR2 are SGHRS and YFSETQ. V gave up 4 bases and J gave up 8 bases; unmatched junction bases: 11. The CDR3 runs 15 residues. The CDR3 bases are TGCGCCAGCAGCCCAGGCGGGACAGTTCAGGAAAAACTGTTTTTT. As protein: CASSPGGTVQEKLFF.

This clone was recorded once. The rearrangement links TRBV27 to TRBJ2-2, with 10 bases identical to TRBD1. The germline gives CDR1 MNHEY, CDR2 SMNVEV (reference sequence). V was clipped by 0 bases and J by 3 bases; unmatched bases: 4. The CDR3 has 17 amino acids. CDR3 region: CASSLSGTGVHTGELFF. The CDR3 bases are TGTGCCAGCAGTTTATCGGGGACAGGGGTGCACACCGGGGAGCTGTTTTTT.

This chain uses TRBV9 with TRBJ2-7; D call uncertain. Germline CDR1 and CDR2: SGDLS and YYNGEE. Trimming cost V 2 bases and J 2 bases, with 11 bases left between them. The CDR3 is 14 amino acids. CDR3 sequence reads: CASSVGGAAYEQYF. For the CDR3, the DNA is TGTGCCAGCAGCGTTGGCGGAGCAGCCTACGAGCAGTACTTC.

The rearrangement joins TRBV9 to TRBJ2-2; 8 nucleotides agree with TRBD2. The CDR3 has 15 residues. Trimming cost V 0 bases and J 4 bases; bases outside gene matches: 2. Germline V gene lookup returns CDR1 SGDLS and CDR2 YYNGEE. CDR3 sequence reads: CASSVEGLVTGELFF. The CDR3, as DNA: TGTGCCAGCAGCGTAGAGGGACTAGTCACCGGGGAGCTGTTTTTT. Filled out from reference TRBV9 and TRBJ2-2, the complete variable domain reads DSGVTQTPKHLITATGQRVTLRCSPRSGDLSVYWYQQSLDQGLQFLIQYYNGEERAKGNILERFSAQQFPDLHSELNLSSLELGDSALYFCASSVEGLVTGELFFGEGSRLTVL.

This chain links TRBV12-1 with TRBJ2-3; TRBD2 is the table's D call, not checked against the DNA. TRBV12-1 corresponds to a pseudogene. The CDR3 is 16 residues long. The CDR3 bases are TGTGCCAGCAGCATAGGGACTAGCGGGGAAGTAGATACGCAGTATTTT. Protein product: CASSIGTSGEVDTQYF.

The rearrangement links TRBV5-1 to TRBJ2-1; 12 positions match TRBD2. The CDR3 runs to 16 residues. Germline CDR1 and CDR2: SGHRS and YFSETQ. Trimming at V came to 0 bases and at J to 9 bases, leaving 7 bases not matched to a gene. CDR3 region: CASSLAASGRVSEQFF. For the CDR3, the DNA is TGCGCCAGCAGCTTGGCGGCTAGCGGGAGGGTCAGTGAGCAGTTCTTC.

The chain recombines TRBV7-9 with TRBJ1-1; D gene uncertain. V shed 4 bases and J shed 6 bases, with 15 bases lying between them. Germline V lookup: CDR1 SEHNR, CDR2 FQNEAQ (reference sequence). The CDR3 extends over 14 amino acids. DNA of the CDR3: TGTGCCAGCAGCTCCCTCCTTGCGGTGGCTGAAGCTTTCTTT. It yields the protein CASSSLLAVAEAFF.